Below, 5 T cell receptor beta chains from the same sample are listed, as sequenced in a study of T-cell reconstitution after alpha-beta-depleted transplantation in children. The authors prepared the TCRbeta library with unique molecular identifiers. TCRdb reprocessed the PCR reads via MiXCR and lists one record per CDR3 protein. The data show around 580,000 distinct CDR3 sequences, with roughly 30% seen just once and 30% to 45% held by the top ten. Sequences were derived from PBMCs, sampled before TCRalphabeta/CD19-depleted stem cell transplant. The receptors originated from a boy under three years old with Wiskott-Aldrich syndrome, due to receive a stem cell transplant.

V usage is TRBV5-1 and J usage is TRBJ2-7; TRBD1 aligns across 10 bases. V was clipped by 0 bases and J by 3 bases; unmatched bases: 3. Germline V gene data show CDR1 as SGHRS and CDR2 as YFSETQ. CDR3 size: 15 residues. The CDR3 nucleotides are TGCGCCAGCAGCTTGGTGTGGGACAGGGGCTACGAGCAGTACTTC. It is translated as CASSLVWDRGYEQYF.

The chain recombines TRBV12-3 or TRBV12-4 with TRBJ2-7; D might be TRBD2 (6 bases). The CDR3 is made up of 10 amino acids. V dropped 11 bases and J dropped 8 bases, with 13 bases sitting between them. CDR3 in DNA: TGTGCCGGGGGACTTGCCAAGCAGTACTTC. Protein: CAGGLAKQYF.

The chain joins TRBV5-1 to TRBJ2-3; 7 positions match TRBD1. Trimming at V came to 2 bases and at J to 5 bases, leaving 11 bases not matched to a gene. CDR3 length: 16 amino acids. Germline loops: CDR1 SGHRS, CDR2 YFSETQ. The CDR3 nucleotides read TGCGCCAGCAGCTTATCATCTAGGGGGCAGGAAGATACGCAGTATTTT. It translates to CASSLSSRGQEDTQYF.

This clonotype turned up a few times. This rearrangement joins TRBV27 to TRBJ2-5, with D unclear. Germline V gives CDR1 MNHEY, CDR2 SMNVEV (reference sequence). The ends were cut back, 5 bases at V and 7 bases at J, with 11 bases in the middle. The CDR3 length is 12 residues. The CDR3 sequence: CASSPLTGTQYF. For the CDR3, the DNA is TGTGCCAGCAGTCCCCTGACGGGGACCCAGTACTTC.

This clonotype was seen a handful of times. This sequence joins TRBV7-9 and TRBJ1-4; D is possibly TRBD1 (5 bases). The V gene lost 2 bases and the J gene lost 7 bases, with 8 bases spanning the gap. Germline CDR1 is SEHNR and CDR2 is FQNEAQ (reference sequence). This CDR3 region has 13 residues. This chain's CDR3 is CASSLRQGEKLFF. The DNA for the CDR3 is TGTGCCAGCAGCTTACGTCAGGGTGAAAAACTGTTTTTT.